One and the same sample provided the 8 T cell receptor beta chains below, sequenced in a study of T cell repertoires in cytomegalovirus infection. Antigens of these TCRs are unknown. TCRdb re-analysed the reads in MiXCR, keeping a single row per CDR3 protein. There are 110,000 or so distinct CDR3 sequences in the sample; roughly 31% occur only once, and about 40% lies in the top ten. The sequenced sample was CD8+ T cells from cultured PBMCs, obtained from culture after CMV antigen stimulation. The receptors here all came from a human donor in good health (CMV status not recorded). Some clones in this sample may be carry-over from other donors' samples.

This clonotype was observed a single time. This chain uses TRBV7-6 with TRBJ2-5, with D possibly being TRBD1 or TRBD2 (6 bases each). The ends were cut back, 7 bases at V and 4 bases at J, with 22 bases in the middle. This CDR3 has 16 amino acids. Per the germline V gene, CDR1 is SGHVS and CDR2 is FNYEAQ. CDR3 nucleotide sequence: TGTGCCAGCACCCCATCTTACGGGGGCCGGGGAGAGACCCAGTACTTC. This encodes CASTPSYGGRGETQYF.

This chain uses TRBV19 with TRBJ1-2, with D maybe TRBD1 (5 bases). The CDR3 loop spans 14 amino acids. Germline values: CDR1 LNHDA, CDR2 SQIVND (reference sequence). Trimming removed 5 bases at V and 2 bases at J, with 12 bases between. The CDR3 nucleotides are TGTGCCAGTAGTCGCCAGGGCGCGAACTATGGCTACACCTTC. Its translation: CASSRQGANYGYTF. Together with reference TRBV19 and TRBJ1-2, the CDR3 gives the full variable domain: DGGITQSPKYLFRKEGQNVTLSCEQNLNHDAMYWYRQDPGQGLRLIYYSQIVNDFQKGDIAEGYSVSREKKESFPLTVTSAQKNPTAFYLCASSRQGANYGYTFGSGTRLTVV.

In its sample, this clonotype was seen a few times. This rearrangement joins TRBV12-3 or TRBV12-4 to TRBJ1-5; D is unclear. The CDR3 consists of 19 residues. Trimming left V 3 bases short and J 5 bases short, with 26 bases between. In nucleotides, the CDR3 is TGTGCCAGCAGTTTCCGGGCTTTATTGGGGAGGATAAGGGATCAGCCCCAGCATTTT. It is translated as CASSFRALLGRIRDQPQHF.

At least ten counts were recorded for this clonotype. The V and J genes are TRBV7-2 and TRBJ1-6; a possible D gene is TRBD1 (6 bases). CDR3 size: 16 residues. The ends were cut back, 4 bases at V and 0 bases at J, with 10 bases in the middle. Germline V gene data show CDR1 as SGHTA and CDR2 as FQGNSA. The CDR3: CASSSRGGSYNSPLHF. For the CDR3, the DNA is TGTGCCAGCAGCTCCAGAGGGGGCTCCTATAATTCACCCCTCCACTTT.

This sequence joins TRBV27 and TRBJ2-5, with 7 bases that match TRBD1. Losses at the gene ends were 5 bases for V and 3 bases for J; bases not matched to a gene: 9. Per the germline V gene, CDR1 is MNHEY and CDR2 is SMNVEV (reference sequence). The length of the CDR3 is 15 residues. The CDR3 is CASSPPGQQKETQYF. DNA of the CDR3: TGTGCCAGCAGTCCCCCGGGACAGCAAAAAGAGACCCAGTACTTC.

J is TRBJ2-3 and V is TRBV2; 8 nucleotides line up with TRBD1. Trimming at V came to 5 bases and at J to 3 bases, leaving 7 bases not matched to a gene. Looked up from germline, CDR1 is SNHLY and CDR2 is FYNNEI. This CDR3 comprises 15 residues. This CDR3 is CASSSRDRLTDTQYF. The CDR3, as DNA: TGTGCCAGCAGTTCTCGGGACAGGTTAACAGATACGCAGTATTTT.

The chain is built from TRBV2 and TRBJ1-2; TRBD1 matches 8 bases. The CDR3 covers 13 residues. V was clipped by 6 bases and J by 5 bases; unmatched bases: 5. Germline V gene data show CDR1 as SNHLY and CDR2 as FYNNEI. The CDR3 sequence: CASRTGVIYGYTF. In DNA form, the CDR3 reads TGTGCCAGCAGGACAGGGGTTATTTATGGCTACACCTTC.

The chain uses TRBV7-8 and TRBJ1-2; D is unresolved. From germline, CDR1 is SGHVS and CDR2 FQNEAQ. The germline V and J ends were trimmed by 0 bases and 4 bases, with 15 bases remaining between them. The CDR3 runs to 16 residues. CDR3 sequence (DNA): TGTGCCAGCAGCTTAGCGCAAGAGCCCCGGGCCTATGGCTACACCTTC. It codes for CASSLAQEPRAYGYTF.